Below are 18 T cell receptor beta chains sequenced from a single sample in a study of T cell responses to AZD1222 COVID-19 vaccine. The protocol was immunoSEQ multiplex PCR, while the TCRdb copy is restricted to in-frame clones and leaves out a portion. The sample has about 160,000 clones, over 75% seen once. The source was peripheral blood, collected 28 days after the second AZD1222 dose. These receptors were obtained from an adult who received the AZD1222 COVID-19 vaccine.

CDR3 DNA sequence: TGTGCCAGTAGTTCGACTTGGGATAGCAATCAGCCCCAGCATTTT. Amino acid sequence: CASSSTWDSNQPQHF. V gene TRBV19 combines with J gene TRBJ1-5; the D is unclear. V was clipped by 5 bases and J by 0 bases, with 11 bases between them. The germline CDR1 and CDR2 sequences are LNHDA and SQIVND (reference sequence). The CDR3 runs to 15 residues.

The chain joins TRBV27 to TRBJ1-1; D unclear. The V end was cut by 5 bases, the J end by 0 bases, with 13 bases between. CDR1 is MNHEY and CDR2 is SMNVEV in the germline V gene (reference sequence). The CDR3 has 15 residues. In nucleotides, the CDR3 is TGTGCCAGCAGTCTGGCCCCCCTACTGAACACTGAAGCTTTCTTT. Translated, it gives CASSLAPLLNTEAFF.

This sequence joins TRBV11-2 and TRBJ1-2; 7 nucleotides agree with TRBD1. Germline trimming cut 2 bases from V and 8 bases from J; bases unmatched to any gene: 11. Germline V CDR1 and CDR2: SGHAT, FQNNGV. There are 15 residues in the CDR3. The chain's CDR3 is CASSLRDRMAHGYTF. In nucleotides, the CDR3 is TGTGCCAGCAGCTTAAGGGACAGAATGGCCCACGGCTACACCTTC.

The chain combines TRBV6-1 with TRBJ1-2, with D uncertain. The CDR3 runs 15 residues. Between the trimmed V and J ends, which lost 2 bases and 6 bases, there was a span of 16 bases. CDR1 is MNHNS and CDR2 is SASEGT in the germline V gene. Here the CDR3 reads CASSEYGPAGHGYTF. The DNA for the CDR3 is TGTGCCAGCAGTGAATATGGACCCGCCGGTCATGGCTACACCTTC.

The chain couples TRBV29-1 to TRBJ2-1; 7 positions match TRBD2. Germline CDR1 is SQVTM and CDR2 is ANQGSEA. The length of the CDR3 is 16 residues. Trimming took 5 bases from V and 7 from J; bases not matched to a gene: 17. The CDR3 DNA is TGCAGCGTTCCCCGACGACTAGCTGGTTTGGGAAATGAGCAGTTCTTC. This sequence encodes CSVPRRLAGLGNEQFF.

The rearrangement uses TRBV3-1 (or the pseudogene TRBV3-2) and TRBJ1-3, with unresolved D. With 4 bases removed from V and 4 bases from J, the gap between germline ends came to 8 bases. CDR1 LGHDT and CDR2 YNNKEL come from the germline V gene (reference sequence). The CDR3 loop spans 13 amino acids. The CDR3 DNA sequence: TGTGCCAGCAGCCTTGCAGAAGGAAACACCATATATTTT. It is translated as CASSLAEGNTIYF.

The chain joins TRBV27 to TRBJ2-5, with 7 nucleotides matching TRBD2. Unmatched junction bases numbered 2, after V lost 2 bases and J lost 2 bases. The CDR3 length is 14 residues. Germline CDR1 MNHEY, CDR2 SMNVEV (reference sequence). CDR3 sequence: CASSLLADQETQYF. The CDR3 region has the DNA TGTGCCAGCAGTTTACTAGCGGATCAAGAGACCCAGTACTTC.

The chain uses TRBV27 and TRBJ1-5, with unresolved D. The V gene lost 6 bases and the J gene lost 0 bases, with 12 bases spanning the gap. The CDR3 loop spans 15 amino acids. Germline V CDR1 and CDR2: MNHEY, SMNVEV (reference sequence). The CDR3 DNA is TGTGCCAGCAGCCCTGAGGCTTATAGCAATCAGCCCCAGCATTTT. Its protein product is CASSPEAYSNQPQHF.

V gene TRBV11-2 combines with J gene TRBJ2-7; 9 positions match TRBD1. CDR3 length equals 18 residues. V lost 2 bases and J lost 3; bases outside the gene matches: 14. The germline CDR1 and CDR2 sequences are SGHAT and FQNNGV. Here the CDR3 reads CASSLLFPGQGRGYEQYF. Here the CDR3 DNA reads TGTGCCAGCAGCTTATTATTCCCGGGACAGGGAAGGGGCTACGAGCAGTACTTC.

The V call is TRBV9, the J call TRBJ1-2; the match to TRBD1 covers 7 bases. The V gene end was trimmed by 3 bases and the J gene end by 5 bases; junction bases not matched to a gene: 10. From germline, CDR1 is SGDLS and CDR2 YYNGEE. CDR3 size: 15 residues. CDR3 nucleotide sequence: TGTGCCAGCAGCGGAGGGACAGTCTCGACATATGGCTACACCTTC. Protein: CASSGGTVSTYGYTF. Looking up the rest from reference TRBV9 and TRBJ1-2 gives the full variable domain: DSGVTQTPKHLITATGQRVTLRCSPRSGDLSVYWYQQSLDQGLQFLIQYYNGEERAKGNILERFSAQQFPDLHSELNLSSLELGDSALYFCASSGGTVSTYGYTFGSGTRLTVV.

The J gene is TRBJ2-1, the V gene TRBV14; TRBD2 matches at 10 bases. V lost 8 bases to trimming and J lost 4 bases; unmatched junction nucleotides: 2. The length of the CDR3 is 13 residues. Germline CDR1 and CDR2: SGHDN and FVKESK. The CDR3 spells CASRLAGYNEQFF. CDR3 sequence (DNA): TGTGCCAGCCGACTAGCGGGTTACAATGAGCAGTTCTTC.

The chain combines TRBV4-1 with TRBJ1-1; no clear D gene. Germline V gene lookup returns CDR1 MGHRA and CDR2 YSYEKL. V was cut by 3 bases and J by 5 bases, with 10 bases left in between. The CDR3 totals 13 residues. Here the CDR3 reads CASSQRPGTEAFF. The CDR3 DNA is TGCGCCAGCAGCCAGCGTCCCGGAACTGAAGCTTTCTTT.

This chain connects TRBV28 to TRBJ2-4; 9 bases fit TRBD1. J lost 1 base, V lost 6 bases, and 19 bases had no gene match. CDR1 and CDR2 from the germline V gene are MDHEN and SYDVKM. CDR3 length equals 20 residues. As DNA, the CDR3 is TGTGCCAGCAGGGTTAGGCCCGGGACAGGGATGTCGAACGCCAAAAACATTCAGTACTTC. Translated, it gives CASRVRPGTGMSNAKNIQYF.

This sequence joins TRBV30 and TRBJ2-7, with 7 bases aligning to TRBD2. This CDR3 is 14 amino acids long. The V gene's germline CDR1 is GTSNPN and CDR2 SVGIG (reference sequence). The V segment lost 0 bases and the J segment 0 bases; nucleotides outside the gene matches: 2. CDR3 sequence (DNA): TGTGCCTGGAGTGTAGGCGGGAGCTCCTACGAGCAGTACTTC. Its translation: CAWSVGGSSYEQYF.

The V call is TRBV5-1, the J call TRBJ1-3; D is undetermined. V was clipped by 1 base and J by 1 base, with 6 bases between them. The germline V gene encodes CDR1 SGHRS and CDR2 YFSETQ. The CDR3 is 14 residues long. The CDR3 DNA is TGCGCCAGCAGCTTGCCAGAATCTGGAAACACCATATATTTT. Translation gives CASSLPESGNTIYF.

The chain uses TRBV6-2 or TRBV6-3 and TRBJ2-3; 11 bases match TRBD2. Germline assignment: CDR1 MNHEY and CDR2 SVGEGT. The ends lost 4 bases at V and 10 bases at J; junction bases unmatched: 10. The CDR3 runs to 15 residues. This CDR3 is CASSSGGSGRAAQYF. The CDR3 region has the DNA TGTGCCAGCAGTTCCGGCGGTAGCGGGAGGGCCGCGCAGTATTTT.

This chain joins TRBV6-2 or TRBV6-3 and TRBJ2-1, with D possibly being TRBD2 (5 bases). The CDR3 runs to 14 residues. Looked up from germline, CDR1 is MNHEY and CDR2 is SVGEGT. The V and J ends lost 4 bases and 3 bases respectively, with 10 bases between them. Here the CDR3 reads CASSLWTDYNEQFF. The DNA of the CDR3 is TGTGCCAGCAGTTTGTGGACTGACTACAATGAGCAGTTCTTC.

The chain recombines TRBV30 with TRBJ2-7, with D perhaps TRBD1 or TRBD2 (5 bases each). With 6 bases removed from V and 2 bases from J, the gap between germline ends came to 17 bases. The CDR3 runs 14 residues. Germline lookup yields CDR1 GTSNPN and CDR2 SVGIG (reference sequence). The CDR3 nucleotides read TGTGCCTGCCTAGTGAGGGACGTTCCCTACGAGCAGTACTTC. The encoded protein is CACLVRDVPYEQYF.